The T cell receptor (beta chain) described here comes from a study of shared clonotypes between healthy human individuals. Generated by immunoSEQ multiplex PCR, the TCRdb table keeps only in-frame clones and is missing some. The sample records about 2.1 million clones, about 94% being singletons. The naive CD8 fraction comprised CD45RO-negative cells positively selected for CCR7 and excluded terminally differentiated effector memory CD45RA+ cells. Germline V lookup: CDR1 MNHNS, CDR2 SASEGT. Between the trimmed V and J ends, which lost 0 bases and 1 base, there was a span of 10 bases. The CDR3 sequence is 15 residues long.

Sequencing was carried out using naive CD8+ T cells from PBMCs. The sequence derives from a man between 18 and 35 years old in good health. Some clones in this sample may be carry-over from other donors' samples. The chain links TRBV6-1 to TRBJ2-7; weak D call: TRBD2 (6 bases). CDR3 DNA sequence: TGTGCCAGCAGTGAAGCGCGGGGTGGATCCTACGAGCAGTACTTC. It encodes CASSEARGGSYEQYF.